This TCR beta chain was obtained from a study of T cell changes during pregnancy in multiple sclerosis. The data were produced by immunoSEQ multiplex PCR, yet TCRdb's version contains in-frame clones alone and is incomplete. This sample has 80,000 or so clones; under 95% occur once, and the top ten carry 2.6%. The germline V and J ends were trimmed by 6 bases and 1 base, with 10 bases remaining between them. CDR1 SNHLY and CDR2 FYNNEI come from the germline V gene. The CDR3 is 15 residues long. The sequence derives from a female donor with multiple sclerosis, enrolled in a pregnancy study. The sample here was peripheral blood, taken before pregnancy. The rearrangement joins TRBV2 to TRBJ2-6; D is unresolved. The CDR3 DNA is TGTGCCAGCAGGCTCCGGTCGTCTGGGGCCAACGTCCTGACTTTC. Protein product: CASRLRSSGANVLTF.